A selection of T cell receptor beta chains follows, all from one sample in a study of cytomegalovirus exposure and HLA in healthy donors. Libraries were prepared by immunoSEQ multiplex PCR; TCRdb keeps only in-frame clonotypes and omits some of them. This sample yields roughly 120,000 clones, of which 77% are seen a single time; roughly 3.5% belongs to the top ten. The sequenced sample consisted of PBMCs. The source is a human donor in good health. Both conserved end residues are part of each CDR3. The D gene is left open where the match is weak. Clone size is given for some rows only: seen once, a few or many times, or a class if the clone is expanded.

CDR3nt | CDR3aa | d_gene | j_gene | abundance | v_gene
TGTGCCAGCAGTTTACCCCCACCGGGACAGGGTCCCTACGAGCAGTACTTC | CASSLPPPGQGPYEQYF | TRBD1 | TRBJ2-7 | few | TRBV28
TGTGCCAGCAGTTTAGCGGGAGTATCATCGGGGGAGACCCAGTACTTC | CASSLAGVSSGETQYF | TRBD2 | TRBJ2-5 | NA | TRBV27
TGTGCCAGTAGTAGTAGCGGGAGAAGGGAAGAGACCCAGTACTTC | CASSSSGRREETQYF | TRBD2 | TRBJ2-5 | NA | TRBV19
TGTGCCAGCAGCTTAATCGGACAGGGATACAATGAGCAGTTCTTC | CASSLIGQGYNEQFF | TRBD1 | TRBJ2-1 | NA | TRBV7-2
TGTGCCAGTAGTATAGACCCCGGGACAGCTAACTATGGCTACACCTTC | CASSIDPGTANYGYTF | TRBD1 | TRBJ1-2 | NA | TRBV19
TGTGCCAGCAGCTTCGCGGGGGGGGCGAATAATTCACCCCTCCACTTT | CASSFAGGANNSPLHF | NA | TRBJ1-6 | NA | TRBV5-8
TGTGCCGCAAGGGGGCGCCCCTACACTGAAGCTTTCTTT | CAARGRPYTEAFF | TRBD1 | TRBJ1-1 | few | TRBV28
TGTGCCAGCAGCCCCAGCGGGAGGACAGATACGCAGTATTTT | CASSPSGRTDTQYF | TRBD2 | TRBJ2-3 | NA | TRBV7-8
TGTGCCAGCAGCTTGTACAGGGATGATGAGCAGTTCTTC | CASSLYRDDEQFF | NA | TRBJ2-1 | NA | TRBV7-2
TGTGCCAGCAGTTACGGAGTCCGGAAGGGGGAAAAACTGTTTTTT | CASSYGVRKGEKLFF | NA | TRBJ1-4 | NA | TRBV6-6
TGTGCCAGCAGCGTTGATGGGGCCCCACTGACCCAGTACTTC | CASSVDGAPLTQYF | NA | TRBJ2-5 | NA | TRBV9
TGTGCTAGCAGCCTTCAACCATCCGGGACTAGCGGGAGTCGCTCCTACAATGAGCAGTTCTTC | CASSLQPSGTSGSRSYNEQFF | TRBD2 | TRBJ2-1 | NA | TRBV7-7
TGCGCCAGCAGCTCGGGGGGGGGAGTTGCAGATACGCAGTATTTT | CASSSGGGVADTQYF | TRBD2 | TRBJ2-3 | NA | TRBV5-1
TGTGCCAGTAGCCGAAAACCCACAGGGGCCGGGGAGCTGTTTTTT | CASSRKPTGAGELFF | TRBD1 | TRBJ2-2 | NA | TRBV19